This entry is about one TCR beta chain. Its specificity is unknown. The germline CDR1 and CDR2 sequences are DFQATT and SNEGSKA (reference sequence). Trimming removed 4 bases from V and 6 bases from J, with 9 bases in between. The CDR3 consists of 11 residues. The data were obtained in a study of identical twins. Overall study findings and caveats: A lower insertion count was a feature of abundant cord blood beta clonotypes, with no such feature in memory repertoires.

Template switching added a universal primer site, and cDNA bore unique molecular identifiers. Each CDR3 protein gets one entry after TCRdb re-called the 5' RACE reads with MiXCR. The sample yields more than 1.5 million distinct CDR3 sequences, less than 40% seen once. Sequencing used cord blood. This receptor was taken from a newborn girl in good health. The rearrangement links TRBV20-1 to TRBJ1-2; the D is unclear. CDR3 loop: CSAIGSNGYTF. The DNA of the CDR3 is TGCAGTGCTATTGGTTCGAATGGCTACACCTTC.